This T cell receptor (beta chain) was profiled in a study of OX40 agonist ivuxolimab in advanced cancers. Overall study context: Dose-escalation cases comprised hepatocellular carcinoma, melanoma, renal cell or head and neck cancer. Partial responses occurred in three patients (one hepatocellular carcinoma, two cutaneous melanoma). Findings of the study overall: CD4+ and CD8+ blood T cells expanded clonally by week 6 at 0.1 to 3.0 mg/kg. Average numbers of expanded clones were greater in CD8+ T cells than in CD4+.

TCRdb's copy holds only in-frame clones and misses some; the assay was immunoSEQ multiplex PCR. The sample yields 65,000 to 70,000 clones, 75% to 90% seen once. This CDR3 has 14 amino acids. Per germline, CDR1 PRHDT and CDR2 FYEKMQ (reference sequence). V dropped 5 bases and J dropped 2 bases, with 12 bases sitting between them. As concerns this clone: What it recognizes is unknown.

The material was CD4+ or CD8+ T cells sorted from blood, obtained in a trial of the OX40 agonist ivuxolimab. This TCR came from an adult with an advanced solid tumor such as melanoma, head and neck, liver or kidney cancer. The J gene is TRBJ1-1, the V gene TRBV13; D is ambiguous. The CDR3 reads CASSPARGNTEAFF. CDR3 coding DNA: TGTGCCAGCAGCCCGGCTCGGGGTAACACTGAAGCTTTCTTT.